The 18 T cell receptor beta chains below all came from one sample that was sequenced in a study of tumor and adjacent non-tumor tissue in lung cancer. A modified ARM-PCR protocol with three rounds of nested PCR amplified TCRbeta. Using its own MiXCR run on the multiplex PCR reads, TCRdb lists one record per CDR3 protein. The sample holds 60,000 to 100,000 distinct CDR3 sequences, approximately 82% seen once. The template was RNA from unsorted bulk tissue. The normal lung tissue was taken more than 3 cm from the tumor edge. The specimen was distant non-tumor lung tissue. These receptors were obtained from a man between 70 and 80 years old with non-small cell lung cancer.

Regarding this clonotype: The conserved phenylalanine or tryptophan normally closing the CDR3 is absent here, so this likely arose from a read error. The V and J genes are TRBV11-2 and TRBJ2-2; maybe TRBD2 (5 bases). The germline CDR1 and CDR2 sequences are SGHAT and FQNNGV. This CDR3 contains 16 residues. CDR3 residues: CASSLVGTRVVGELFI. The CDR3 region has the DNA TGTGCCAGCAGCTTAGTGGGCACAAGGGTTGTCGGGGAACTGTTTATT.

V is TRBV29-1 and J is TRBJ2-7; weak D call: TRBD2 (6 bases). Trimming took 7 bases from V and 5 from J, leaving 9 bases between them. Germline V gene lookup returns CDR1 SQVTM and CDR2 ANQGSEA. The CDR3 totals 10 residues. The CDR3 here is CSAGSHEQYF. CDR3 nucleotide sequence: TGCAGCGCCGGGAGTCACGAGCAGTACTTC.

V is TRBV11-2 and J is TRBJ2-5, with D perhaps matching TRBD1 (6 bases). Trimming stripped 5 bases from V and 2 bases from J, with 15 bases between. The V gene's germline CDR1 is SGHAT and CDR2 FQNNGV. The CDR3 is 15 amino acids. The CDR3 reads CASSPRTAGQETQYF. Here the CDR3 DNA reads TGTGCCAGCAGCCCACGGACAGCTGGGCAAGAGACCCAGTACTTC.

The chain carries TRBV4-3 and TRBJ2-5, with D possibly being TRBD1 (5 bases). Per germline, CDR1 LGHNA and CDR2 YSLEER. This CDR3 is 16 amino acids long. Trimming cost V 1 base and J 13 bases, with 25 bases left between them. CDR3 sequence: CASSQGVGLLGENRYF. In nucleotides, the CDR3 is TGCGCCAGCAGCCAAGGTGTGGGGCTCTTAGGAGAGAACCGGTACTTC.

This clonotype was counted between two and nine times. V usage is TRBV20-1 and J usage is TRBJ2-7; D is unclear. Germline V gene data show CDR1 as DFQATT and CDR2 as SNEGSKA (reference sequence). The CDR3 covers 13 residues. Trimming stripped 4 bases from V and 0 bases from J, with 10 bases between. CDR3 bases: TGCAGTGCTAAGCCTCCCTCCTCCTACGAGCAGTACTTC. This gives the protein CSAKPPSSYEQYF.

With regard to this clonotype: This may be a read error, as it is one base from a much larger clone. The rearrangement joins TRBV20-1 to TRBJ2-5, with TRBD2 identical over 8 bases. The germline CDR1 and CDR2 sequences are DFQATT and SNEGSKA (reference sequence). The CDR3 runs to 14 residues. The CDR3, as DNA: TGCAGTGCCCCTCCTGCCACTAGCGGAGAGACCCTGTACTTC. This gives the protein CSAPPATSGETLYF.

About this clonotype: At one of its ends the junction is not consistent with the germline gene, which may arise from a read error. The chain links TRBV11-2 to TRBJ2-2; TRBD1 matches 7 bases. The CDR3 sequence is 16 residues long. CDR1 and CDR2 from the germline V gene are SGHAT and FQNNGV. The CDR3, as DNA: TGTGCCAGCGGCTTAATGGGCACAGGGGTTGCCGGGGTGCTGCTTTTT. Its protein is CASGLMGTGVAGVLLF.

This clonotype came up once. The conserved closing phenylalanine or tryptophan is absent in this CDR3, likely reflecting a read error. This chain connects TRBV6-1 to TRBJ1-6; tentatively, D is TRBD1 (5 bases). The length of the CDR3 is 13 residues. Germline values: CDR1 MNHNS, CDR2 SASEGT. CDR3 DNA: TGTGCCAGCCGTGAACAGGCGAATTCACCCCTCCACATT. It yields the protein CASREQANSPLHI.

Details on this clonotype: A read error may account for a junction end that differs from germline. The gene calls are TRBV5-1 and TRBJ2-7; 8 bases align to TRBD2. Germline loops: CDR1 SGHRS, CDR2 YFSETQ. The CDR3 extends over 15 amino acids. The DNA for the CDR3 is TGCGCCAGAAGCTTGCAGGGAGCGGGAGTCGACGAGCAGTACTTC. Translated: CARSLQGAGVDEQYF.

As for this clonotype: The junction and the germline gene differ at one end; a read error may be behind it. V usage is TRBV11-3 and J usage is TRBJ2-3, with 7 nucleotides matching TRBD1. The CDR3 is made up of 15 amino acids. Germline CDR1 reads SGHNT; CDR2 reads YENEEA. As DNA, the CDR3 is TGTACCAGCAGCAAAAGACAGGGAGAAACAGATAAGCAGTATTTT. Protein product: CTSSKRQGETDKQYF.

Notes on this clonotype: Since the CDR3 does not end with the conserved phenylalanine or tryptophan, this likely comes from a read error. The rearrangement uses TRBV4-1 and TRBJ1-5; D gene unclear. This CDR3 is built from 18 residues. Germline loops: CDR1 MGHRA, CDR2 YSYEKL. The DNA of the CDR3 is TGCGTCAGCAGCGCGGGAGGAGGCGCCGATTATAGCAACCAGCCCCAGCATTCT. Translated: CVSSAGGGADYSNQPQHS.

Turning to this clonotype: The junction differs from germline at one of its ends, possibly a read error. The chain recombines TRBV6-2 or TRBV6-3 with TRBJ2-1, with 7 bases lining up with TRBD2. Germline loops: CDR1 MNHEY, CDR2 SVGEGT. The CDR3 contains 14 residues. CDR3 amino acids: CASSAGESYNQQFF. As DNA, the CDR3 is TGTGCCAGCTCCGCGGGAGAGTCCTACAATCAGCAGTTCTTC.

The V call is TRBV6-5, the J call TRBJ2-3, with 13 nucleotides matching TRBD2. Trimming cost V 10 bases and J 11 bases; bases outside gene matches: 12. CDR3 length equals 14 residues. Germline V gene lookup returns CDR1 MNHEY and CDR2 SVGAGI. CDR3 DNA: TGTGCCACAGGACTAGCGGGAGTGGCAGGTAAGCAGTATTTT. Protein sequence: CATGLAGVAGKQYF.

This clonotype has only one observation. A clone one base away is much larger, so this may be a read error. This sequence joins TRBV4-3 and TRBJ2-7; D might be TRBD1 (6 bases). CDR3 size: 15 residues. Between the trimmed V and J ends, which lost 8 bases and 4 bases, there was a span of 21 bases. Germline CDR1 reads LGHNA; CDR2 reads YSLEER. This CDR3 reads CASGRSTRGTYEQYF. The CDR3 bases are TGCGCCAGCGGCCGCTCGACAAGGGGGACGTACGAGCAGTACTTC.

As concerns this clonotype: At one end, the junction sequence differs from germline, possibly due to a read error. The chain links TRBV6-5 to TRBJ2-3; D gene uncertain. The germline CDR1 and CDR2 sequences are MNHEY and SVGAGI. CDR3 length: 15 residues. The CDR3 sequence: CASSYSETNTDTQLF. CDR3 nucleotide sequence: TGTGCCAGCAGTTACTCCGAGACCAACACAGATACGCAGCTTTTT.

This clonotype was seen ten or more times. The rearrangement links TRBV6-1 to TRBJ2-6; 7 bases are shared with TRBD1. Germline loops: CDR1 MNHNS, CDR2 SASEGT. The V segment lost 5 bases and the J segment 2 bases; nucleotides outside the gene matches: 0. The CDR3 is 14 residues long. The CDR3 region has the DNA TGTGCCAGCAGTACAGGGGCTGGGGCCAACGTCCTGACTTTC. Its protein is CASSTGAGANVLTF.

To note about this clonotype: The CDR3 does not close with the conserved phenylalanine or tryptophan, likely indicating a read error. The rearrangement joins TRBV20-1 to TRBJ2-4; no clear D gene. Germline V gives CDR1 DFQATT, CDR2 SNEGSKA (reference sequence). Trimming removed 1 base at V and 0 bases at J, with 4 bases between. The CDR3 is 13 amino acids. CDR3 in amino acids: CSARVLAKNIQYY. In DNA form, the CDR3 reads TGCAGTGCTAGAGTTCTAGCCAAAAACATTCAGTACTAC.

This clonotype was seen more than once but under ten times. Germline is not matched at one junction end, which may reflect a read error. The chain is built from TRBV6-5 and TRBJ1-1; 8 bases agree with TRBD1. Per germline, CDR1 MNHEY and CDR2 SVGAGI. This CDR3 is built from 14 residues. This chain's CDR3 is CGSRLTGDDTEAFF. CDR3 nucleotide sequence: TGTGGCAGCAGGTTGACAGGGGATGACACTGAAGCCTTCTTT.